These 9 T cell receptor beta chains originate from one sample sequenced in a study of blood T cell repertoires in COVID-19. The repertoire was sequenced with immunoSEQ multiplex PCR; TCRdb's copy has only in-frame clones and lacks some. Altogether more than 100,000 clones are present, 85% to 90% being singletons, with the ten largest covering 0.88%. The sample was peripheral blood. These receptors were taken from a woman aged 45-60 years with active or convalescent COVID-19.

The chain couples TRBV6-5 to TRBJ2-3, with a tentative D call TRBD2 (5 bases). The germline gives CDR1 MNHEY, CDR2 SVGAGI. V lost 6 bases, J lost 3 bases, and 10 bases lay in between. The CDR3 consists of 13 residues. CDR3 region: CASSSDWTDTQYF. In DNA, the CDR3 is TGTGCCAGCAGCTCGGACTGGACAGATACGCAGTATTTT.

The chain is built from TRBV11-1 and TRBJ2-3, with D possibly matching TRBD2 (6 bases). Trimming pared 5 bases from V and 0 bases from J, leaving 15 bases between. This CDR3 comprises 16 residues. Germline-derived CDR1 and CDR2 are SGHAT and FQDESV (reference sequence). CDR3 in DNA: TGTGCCAGCAGCAAACCTCGGGGGAAAAGCACAGATACGCAGTATTTT. Protein product: CASSKPRGKSTDTQYF. Full variable domain (remainder filled in from reference TRBV11-1 and TRBJ2-3): EAEVAQSPRYKITEKSQAVAFWCDPISGHATLYWYRQILGQGPELLVQFQDESVVDDSQLPKDRFSAERLKGVDSTLKIQPAELGDSAMYLCASSKPRGKSTDTQYFGPGTRLTVL.

This chain joins TRBV29-1 and TRBJ2-3; possible D gene TRBD2, 6 bases. The CDR3 covers 12 residues. Trimming cost V 3 bases and J 4 bases, with 8 bases left between them. Germline values: CDR1 SQVTM, CDR2 ANQGSEA. Here the CDR3 DNA reads TGCAGCGTTGAGGGGGGTGCAGATACGCAGTATTTT. Translation gives CSVEGGADTQYF.

This clone was detected once. The chain links TRBV5-6 to TRBJ2-3, with D perhaps TRBD1 (6 bases). CDR3 length: 16 amino acids. Germline-derived CDR1 and CDR2 are SGHDT and YYEEEE. Trimming took 6 bases from V and 1 from J, leaving 18 bases between them. The CDR3, as DNA: TGTGCCAGCACCAACCGAGGGGCAGGGGGCACAGATACGCAGTATTTT. Its protein is CASTNRGAGGTDTQYF.

J is TRBJ1-2 and V is TRBV6-5; D possibly corresponds to TRBD1 (6 bases). Between the trimmed V and J ends, which lost 9 bases and 4 bases, there was a span of 21 bases. Per the germline V gene, CDR1 is MNHEY and CDR2 is SVGAGI. This CDR3 comprises 15 residues. The CDR3 loop reads CASLGYRVEGYGYTF. DNA of the CDR3: TGTGCCAGTCTCGGGTACAGGGTAGAAGGCTATGGCTACACCTTC.

This clone has only one observation. CDR3 DNA: TGTGCCAGCAGCGAAACGACACTGGGAGGCTCTGGGGCCAACGTCCTGACTTTC. This codes for CASSETTLGGSGANVLTF. This chain connects TRBV7-9 to TRBJ2-6; a weak D match, TRBD2 (6 bases). The germline CDR1 and CDR2 sequences are SEHNR and FQNEAQ (reference sequence). There are 18 residues in the CDR3. Trimming cost V 5 bases and J 0 bases, with 17 bases left between them.

This clone occurred once. The chain combines TRBV27 with TRBJ2-7, with TRBD1 as a possible D gene (6 bases). Deletions cut 11 bases from V and 0 bases from J, with 20 bases between. The CDR3 totals 15 residues. CDR1 and CDR2 from the germline V gene are MNHEY and SMNVEV (reference sequence). This CDR3 is CARKWGHCDSYEQYF. CDR3 coding DNA: TGTGCCCGAAAGTGGGGGCACTGTGACTCCTACGAGCAGTACTTC.

The V gene is TRBV29-1, the J gene TRBJ1-2; TRBD1 agrees at 10 bases. CDR1 is SQVTM and CDR2 is ANQGSEA in the germline V gene. V was pared by 7 bases and J by 3 bases, with 11 bases of the junction left unmatched. This CDR3 has 15 amino acids. The CDR3, as DNA: TGCAGCGCTGTGACAGGGGGCGCGGGTGACTATGGCTACACCTTC. This translates into CSAVTGGAGDYGYTF.

The chain links TRBV5-1 to TRBJ1-1, with D unclear. Germline assignment: CDR1 SGHRS and CDR2 YFSETQ. The V end was cut by 7 bases, the J end by 1 base, with 17 bases between. The CDR3 runs to 15 residues. The CDR3 sequence: CASRLAGTPNTEAFF. The CDR3 DNA reads TGCGCCAGCCGCCTGGCAGGCACCCCGAACACTGAAGCTTTCTTT.